This T cell receptor (beta chain) emerged from a study of spatial heterogeneity in lung cancer. About the study: A consistent excess of beta-chain over alpha-chain sequences was detected. Broader study findings: Counts that tracked tumor mutation counts were those of expanded intratumoral alpha and beta TCRs. Tumor T cell coverage was estimated at roughly 6.5% for alpha and under 15% for beta chains.

TCRdb reprocessed the 5' RACE reads with MiXCR, giving one entry per CDR3 protein. Of 12,000 to 15,000 distinct CDR3 sequences listed, around 5% were seen once; the top ten hold approximately 20%. With respect to this clonotype: What it binds is not known. With the library built for alpha chains, this beta chain is off target and its frequency is not meaningful.

Time point: sample taken at primary tumor resection. The CDR3 totals 16 residues. Germline loops: CDR1 DFQATT, CDR2 SNEGSKA (reference sequence). Trimming removed 1 base from V and 1 base from J, with 15 bases in between. This chain joins TRBV20-1 and TRBJ2-3, with D perhaps matching TRBD2 (6 bases). This sequence was found in a female donor with early-stage non-small cell lung cancer. The sequencing here drew on lung tumor tissue, taken at surgery. CDR3 sequence (DNA): TGCAGTGCTAGAGCCCCTATCACGGGGGGCACAGATACGCAGTATTTT. Its translation: CSARAPITGGTDTQYF.